Shown below are 25 T cell receptor beta chains from a single sample sequenced in a study of early T cells in non-severe SARS-CoV-2 infection (dated by TCRdb to about 2021). The method was 5' RACE. These reads were obtained on a NextSeq 500. The public reads were quality trimmed at Q25 with fastp and then assembled into clones with MiXCR by TCRdb, keeping productive beta chains. Each entry is one CDR3 protein sequence, shown with its most common DNA and genes. This sample gives 60,000 or so distinct CDR3 sequences in total; about a tenth of them show up just once. The top ten clonotypes cover less than 25% of the sample. Sequences were obtained from whole blood. These TCRs come from an adult who was a healthcare worker with PCR-confirmed SARS-CoV-2 infection or an uninfected control (not recorded which).

This clonotype was counted only a few times. The chain couples TRBV21-1 to TRBJ1-6; the table's D call, TRBD1, has no DNA check behind it. TRBV21-1 has pseudogene status. CDR3 length equals 17 residues. The CDR3 DNA reads TGTGCCAGCAGCAAAGCCCCTACAGGGGGCCGCGATTCACCCCTCCACTTT. Protein sequence: CASSKAPTGGRDSPLHF.

This clonotype was detected many times. V gene TRBV30 combines with J gene TRBJ1-1; unclear D gene. The CDR3 is 15 residues long. V was pared by 8 bases and J by 2 bases, with 21 bases between. Germline-derived CDR1 and CDR2 are GTSNPN and SVGIG (reference sequence). CDR3 residues: CAGTPFGSGNTEAFF. The CDR3 DNA sequence: TGTGCCGGAACCCCTTTTGGTTCAGGAAACACTGAAGCTTTCTTT.

The chain combines TRBV3-1 with TRBJ2-7; 9 positions match TRBD1. With 2 bases clipped from V and 5 bases from J, the junction kept 7 bases outside the gene matches. CDR1 and CDR2 (germline): LGHDT, YNNKEL (reference sequence). This CDR3 is 15 amino acids long. The DNA for the CDR3 is TGTGCCAGCAGCCAAATGACAGGGGGTATCCACGAGCAGTACTTC. This encodes CASSQMTGGIHEQYF.

The chain recombines TRBV3-1 with TRBJ2-7; D is unresolved. This CDR3 spans 14 amino acids. The ends were cut back, 4 bases at V and 3 bases at J, with 13 bases in the middle. In germline, CDR1 is LGHDT, CDR2 YNNKEL (reference sequence). CDR3 region: CASSPGRRSYEQYF. The CDR3 nucleotides read TGTGCCAGCAGCCCTGGGCGCAGAAGCTACGAGCAGTACTTC.

Only a few counts were recorded for this clonotype. The rearrangement uses TRBV10-3 and TRBJ2-7; D gene ambiguous. V was cut by 8 bases and J by 3 bases, with 14 bases left in between. Germline loops: CDR1 ENHRY, CDR2 SYGVKD. The CDR3 runs 13 residues. CDR3 sequence (DNA): TGTGCCATCGGCCAGGCCAGCGACTACGAGCAGTACTTC. This encodes CAIGQASDYEQYF.

This clonotype came up many times. The CDR3 reads CASTLGEHPLHF. As DNA, the CDR3 is TGTGCCAGCACCCTAGGGGAACACCCTCTCCACTTT. The V call is TRBV6-6, the J call TRBJ1-6; D may be TRBD1 (5 bases). The CDR3 has 12 residues. Germline-derived CDR1 and CDR2 are MNHNY and SVGAGI (reference sequence). Trimming shortened V by 7 bases and J by 16 bases, and 17 bases separated the two germline ends.

This clonotype was seen a few times. The V call is TRBV20-1, the J call TRBJ2-1; D not certain. Trimming cost V 5 bases and J 4 bases, with 15 bases left between them. The germline V gene has CDR1 DFQATT and CDR2 SNEGSKA (reference sequence). The CDR3 spans 14 residues. The CDR3 spells CSAASPNQYNEQFF. In nucleotides, the CDR3 is TGCAGTGCTGCTAGTCCCAACCAATACAATGAGCAGTTCTTC.

The V call is TRBV27, the J call TRBJ2-7; D unresolved. CDR3 size: 17 residues. Germline V gene data show CDR1 as MNHEY and CDR2 as SMNVEV (reference sequence). V was pared by 5 bases and J by 0 bases, with 20 bases between. The CDR3 DNA is TGTGCCAGCAGTGCGCCTCGATTGACCGGGCGCTCCTACGAGCAGTACTTC. It translates to CASSAPRLTGRSYEQYF.

This clonotype came up a few times. The chain is built from TRBV21-1 and TRBJ2-1; TRBD1 was called by the table and not checked on the DNA. TRBV21-1 is given as a pseudogene. There are 14 residues in the CDR3. CDR3 in amino acids: CASSETRTDREQFF. For the CDR3, the DNA is TGTGCCAGCAGCGAGACCCGGACGGATCGTGAGCAGTTCTTC.

This clonotype was recorded a few times. This chain connects TRBV18 to TRBJ2-5; TRBD2 is a possible D gene (6 bases). The V gene lost 3 bases and the J gene lost 3 bases, with 17 bases spanning the gap. Per germline, CDR1 KGHSH and CDR2 LQKENI. CDR3 length: 16 residues. CDR3 sequence (DNA): TGTGCCAGCTCACCGTACACCTCGGGACTTAAAGAGACCCAGTACTTC. It yields the protein CASSPYTSGLKETQYF.

The chain is built from TRBV9 and TRBJ2-3; D uncertain. The V end lost 4 bases, the J end lost 2 bases, and 11 bases lay between the germline ends. CDR3 size: 14 residues. Germline CDR1 is SGDLS and CDR2 is YYNGEE. DNA for the CDR3: TGTGCCAGCAGCCCCGGACCACCCACAGATACGCAGTATTTT. Amino acid sequence: CASSPGPPTDTQYF. Combining the CDR3 with reference TRBV9 and TRBJ2-3 gives the whole variable domain DSGVTQTPKHLITATGQRVTLRCSPRSGDLSVYWYQQSLDQGLQFLIQYYNGEERAKGNILERFSAQQFPDLHSELNLSSLELGDSALYFCASSPGPPTDTQYFGPGTRLTVL.

The V and J genes are TRBV7-9 and TRBJ1-2; the D gene is possibly TRBD1 (5 bases). Trimming took 5 bases from V and 6 from J, leaving 13 bases between them. The CDR3 runs to 13 residues. Germline-derived CDR1 and CDR2 are SEHNR and FQNEAQ (reference sequence). The CDR3 spells CASSRGGSDGYTF. The CDR3 nucleotides read TGTGCCAGCAGCCGTGGGGGGTCGGATGGCTACACCTTC. Supplemented by reference TRBV7-9 and TRBJ1-2, the full variable domain reads DTGVSQNPRHKITKRGQNVTFRCDPISEHNRLYWYRQTLGQGPEFLTYFQNEAQLEKSRLLSDRFSAERPKGSFSTLEIQRTEQGDSAMYLCASSRGGSDGYTFGSGTRLTVV.

The V gene is TRBV6-1, the J gene TRBJ2-7; 7 bases align to TRBD1. Looked up from germline, CDR1 is MNHNS and CDR2 is SASEGT. CDR3 length: 16 residues. V trimming: 6 bases; J trimming: 2 bases; junction bases outside the gene matches: 13. CDR3 in DNA: TGTGCCAGCAGCAGTGCCCCGGACAGGATGACCTACGAGCAGTACTTC. Protein sequence: CASSSAPDRMTYEQYF.

This chain links TRBV7-9 with TRBJ1-5, with no clear D. Trimming took off 5 bases at V and 3 bases at J, with 5 bases between the two ends. The CDR3 is made up of 12 amino acids. Germline CDR1 is SEHNR and CDR2 is FQNEAQ (reference sequence). The CDR3 is CASSTSNQPQHF. In DNA, the CDR3 is TGTGCCAGCAGCACCTCCAATCAGCCCCAGCATTTT. The full variable domain, completed using reference TRBV7-9 and TRBJ1-5, is DTGVSQNPRHKITKRGQNVTFRCDPISEHNRLYWYRQTLGQGPEFLTYFQNEAQLEKSRLLSDRFSAERPKGSFSTLEIQRTEQGDSAMYLCASSTSNQPQHFGDGTRLSIL.

This clonotype showed up many times. The rearrangement uses TRBV5-4 and TRBJ2-5; 7 bases are shared with TRBD1. The length of the CDR3 is 14 residues. CDR1 is SGHNT, CDR2 YYREEE, per germline (reference sequence). J lost 1 base, V lost 2 bases, and 2 bases had no gene match. The CDR3 sequence is CASSFWDSQETQYF. CDR3 bases: TGTGCCAGCAGCTTTTGGGACAGCCAAGAGACCCAGTACTTC.

There are a few counts of this clonotype. V gene TRBV5-1 combines with J gene TRBJ1-2; possibly TRBD1 for D (5 bases). Germline V gives CDR1 SGHRS, CDR2 YFSETQ. Trimming shortened V by 0 bases and J by 8 bases, and 11 bases separated the two germline ends. The CDR3 runs 13 residues. The CDR3 DNA reads TGCGCCAGCAGCTTGGCAGGGCCAGAGGGCTACACCTTC. Translation: CASSLAGPEGYTF.

The chain carries TRBV7-6 and TRBJ2-3; 11 bases match TRBD2. This CDR3 has 18 amino acids. The J segment lost 1 base and the V segment lost 3 bases, leaving 9 bases of the junction unmatched. From germline, CDR1 is SGHVS and CDR2 FNYEAQ. CDR3 residues: CASSLETSGVRGTDTQYF. DNA of the CDR3: TGTGCCAGCAGCTTGGAGACTAGCGGGGTGAGAGGCACAGATACGCAGTATTTT.

In its sample, this clonotype was seen a few times. The V call is TRBV5-6, the J call TRBJ1-6, with D uncertain. V shed 0 bases and J shed 8 bases, with 12 bases lying between them. The CDR3 has 15 residues. CDR1 and CDR2 from the germline V gene are SGHDT and YYEEEE. CDR3 nucleotides: TGTGCCAGCAGCTTGGGCGGGGTAAAGTATTCACCCCTCCACTTT. Protein product: CASSLGGVKYSPLHF. The full variable domain, its missing parts supplied by reference TRBV5-6 and TRBJ1-6, is DAGVTQSPTHLIKTRGQQVTLRCSPKSGHDTVSWYQQALGQGPQFIFQYYEEEERQRGNFPDRFSGHQFPNYSSELNVNALLLGDSALYLCASSLGGVKYSPLHFGNGTRLTVT.

This clonotype was seen ten or more times. This sequence joins TRBV20-1 and TRBJ1-3; D is ambiguous. V was cut by 1 base and J by 2 bases, with 9 bases left in between. This CDR3 has 14 amino acids. The germline V gene encodes CDR1 DFQATT and CDR2 SNEGSKA (reference sequence). CDR3 bases: TGCAGTGCTAGAGCCGGGGTGACTGGAAACACCATATATTTT. The encoded protein is CSARAGVTGNTIYF.

This clonotype was counted at least ten times. The rearrangement uses TRBV7-9 and TRBJ1-1; D is uncertain. V was cut by 0 bases and J by 4 bases, with 15 bases left in between. The CDR3 length is 16 residues. The germline gives CDR1 SEHNR, CDR2 FQNEAQ (reference sequence). This CDR3 reads CASSLAPRDLGTEAFF. The CDR3 nucleotides read TGTGCCAGCAGCTTAGCGCCCCGAGACCTGGGCACTGAAGCTTTCTTT. Complete variable domain (other parts from reference TRBV7-9 and TRBJ1-1): DTGVSQNPRHKITKRGQNVTFRCDPISEHNRLYWYRQTLGQGPEFLTYFQNEAQLEKSRLLSDRFSAERPKGSFSTLEIQRTEQGDSAMYLCASSLAPRDLGTEAFFGQGTRLTVV.

This clonotype has only a few counts. V is TRBV12-3 or TRBV12-4 and J is TRBJ2-2; D remains unclear. The V end was cut by 6 bases, the J end by 0 bases, with 11 bases between. CDR3 length equals 15 residues. CDR3 sequence: CASSIGRANTGELFF. In nucleotides, the CDR3 is TGTGCCAGCAGCATCGGTAGGGCGAACACCGGGGAGCTGTTTTTT.

The chain combines TRBV7-6 with TRBJ1-1, with no clear D. The CDR3 totals 16 residues. The germline V gene encodes CDR1 SGHVS and CDR2 FNYEAQ. V was shortened by 1 base and J by 1 base, with 13 bases between the two germline ends. In DNA, the CDR3 is TGTGCCAGCAGCTTAGATTTGAAACAGAAGAACACTGAAGCTTTCTTT. It translates to CASSLDLKQKNTEAFF.

This clonotype was seen only a few times. The chain is built from TRBV18 and TRBJ1-6, with 9 positions matching TRBD1. This CDR3 is 13 amino acids long. Germline V lookup: CDR1 KGHSH, CDR2 LQKENI. V lost 3 bases, J lost 10 bases, and 1 base stayed unmatched. The CDR3 coding sequence is TGTGCCAGCTCACCCGGGACAGGGTCACCCCTCCACTTT. Protein product: CASSPGTGSPLHF.

This clonotype was seen repeatedly, ten times or more. V usage is TRBV20-1 and J usage is TRBJ2-3, with 7 bases that match TRBD1. Germline V gene lookup returns CDR1 DFQATT and CDR2 SNEGSKA (reference sequence). The CDR3 runs to 14 residues. V lost 6 bases, J lost 3 bases, and 9 bases stayed unmatched. CDR3 protein: CSAIQGGATDTQYF. Here the CDR3 DNA reads TGCAGTGCAATCCAAGGGGGCGCGACAGATACGCAGTATTTT.

J is TRBJ2-5 and V is TRBV23-1; 10 bases are a match to TRBD1. TRBV23-1 is an ORF, with its function uncertain. V lost 9 bases, J lost 5 bases, and 3 bases stayed unmatched. The CDR3 loop spans 12 amino acids. CDR3 amino acids: CARRQGAETQYF. The DNA for the CDR3 is TGCGCCAGACGACAGGGGGCTGAGACCCAGTACTTC.